Listed below are T cell receptor beta chains from one sample, sequenced in a study of blood T cell repertoires in COVID-19. Assay: immunoSEQ multiplex PCR; the TCRdb copy retains only in-frame clones and omits some. The sample yields about 300,000 clones, more than 85% seen once. Sequenced input: peripheral blood. Source of these receptors: a woman younger than 45 with COVID-19, enrolled during active disease. Each CDR3 is given with its conserved first and last residue. A D gene is named only where the DNA matches it firmly. A row's size may be missing; if present it is once, few, many or a size class.

j_gene,abundance,v_gene,d_gene,CDR3aa,CDR3nt
TRBJ2-2,NA,TRBV10-2,TRBD2,CASSGERGLAPPGDTGELFF,TGCGCCAGCAGTGGAGAGAGGGGACTAGCGCCCCCAGGTGACACCGGGGAGCTGTTTTTT
TRBJ1-5,NA,TRBV28,NA,CASSEEQQIYANQPQHF,TGTGCCAGCAGTGAAGAGCAACAGATATATGCCAATCAGCCCCAGCATTTT
TRBJ1-5,NA,TRBV4-1,TRBD1,CASSQDWSGGGNQPQHF,TGCGCCAGCAGCCAAGATTGGTCAGGGGGCGGCAATCAGCCCCAGCATTTT
TRBJ1-5,NA,TRBV2,TRBD1,CASSQGAQPQHF,TGTGCCAGCAGCCAGGGGGCTCAGCCCCAGCATTTT
TRBJ1-3,NA,TRBV6-5,TRBD1,CASRPPQGNTIYF,TGTGCCAGCAGACCCCCACAGGGGAACACCATATATTTT
TRBJ1-4,NA,TRBV7-6,NA,CASRSTEGATNEKLFF,TGTGCCAGCAGGTCTACGGAGGGCGCAACTAATGAAAAACTGTTTTTT
TRBJ2-1,once,TRBV19,TRBD2,CASSGTSGRVGMDEQFF,TGTGCCAGTAGCGGGACTAGCGGGAGGGTAGGTATGGATGAGCAGTTCTTC
TRBJ2-5,once,TRBV29-1,NA,CSVDPQETQYF,TGCAGCGTTGACCCGCAAGAGACCCAGTACTTC
TRBJ2-6,NA,TRBV9,TRBD1,CASSVPQGAASSGANVLTF,TGTGCCAGCAGCGTACCACAGGGGGCGGCCAGTTCTGGGGCCAACGTCCTGACTTTC
TRBJ1-3,once,TRBV30,TRBD1,CACYPGQGNTIYF,TGTGCCTGTTATCCGGGACAGGGAAACACCATATATTTT
TRBJ1-2,NA,TRBV18,TRBD1,CASSPTGQGAVSGYTF,TGTGCCAGCTCACCAACGGGACAGGGGGCTGTAAGTGGCTACACCTTC
TRBJ2-5,NA,TRBV19,NA,CASSIERISGEQETQYF,TGTGCCAGTAGTATAGAGAGGATTAGCGGAGAACAAGAGACCCAGTACTTC
TRBJ2-7,NA,TRBV27,NA,CASSSRWGHDYEQYF,TGTGCCAGCAGTTCCCGGTGGGGACACGACTACGAGCAGTACTTC
TRBJ2-2,few,TRBV5-4,TRBD2,CASSPGTSGNTGELFF,TGTGCCAGCAGCCCAGGGACTAGCGGGAACACCGGGGAGCTGTTTTTT
TRBJ2-7,NA,TRBV27,NA,CASTAPSGEQYF,TGTGCCAGCACCGCTCCCTCGGGTGAGCAGTACTTC
TRBJ1-3,NA,TRBV11-2,NA,CASSLQGASGNTIYF,TGTGCCAGCAGCTTACAAGGAGCCTCTGGAAACACCATATATTTT
TRBJ2-7,NA,TRBV5-5,TRBD2,CASSWGLAVGEQYF,TGTGCCAGCAGCTGGGGACTAGCGGTGGGCGAGCAGTACTTC
TRBJ1-5,NA,TRBV28,TRBD1,CASSTPTGFNQPQHF,TGTGCCAGCAGTACCCCGACAGGGTTCAATCAGCCCCAGCATTTT
TRBJ2-1,once,TRBV6-5,NA,CASSYRGSSGRNEQFF,TGTGCCAGCAGTTACCGAGGCTCCTCCGGTCGGAATGAGCAGTTCTTC
TRBJ1-1,NA,TRBV30,NA,CAWSEAGYTEAFF,TGTGCCTGGAGTGAAGCGGGATACACTGAAGCTTTCTTT
TRBJ2-2,NA,TRBV27,NA,CAIRPVNTGELFF,TGTGCCATCAGACCGGTTAACACCGGGGAGCTGTTTTTT
TRBJ1-2,NA,TRBV27,TRBD1,CASSLRQGANYGYTF,TGTGCCAGCAGTTTGCGACAGGGGGCCAACTATGGCTACACCTTC
TRBJ1-1,NA,TRBV29-1,NA,CSVAGKMNTEAFF,TGCAGCGTTGCAGGGAAGATGAACACTGAAGCTTTCTTT
TRBJ2-7,NA,TRBV28,TRBD2,CASSFRGRTIYEQYF,TGTGCCAGCAGTTTTCGCGGGAGAACGATCTACGAGCAGTACTTC
TRBJ1-1,NA,TRBV30,NA,CAWTLQGPRTEAFF,TGTGCCTGGACGCTGCAGGGGCCCCGGACTGAAGCTTTCTTT
TRBJ1-1,NA,TRBV4-2,NA,CASSQDEGTGDTEAFF,TGTGCCAGCAGCCAAGATGAGGGGACTGGGGACACTGAAGCTTTCTTT
TRBJ2-7,NA,TRBV18,NA,CASSRLPGQRTYEQYF,TGTGCCAGCTCACGACTTCCGGGACAAAGGACGTACGAGCAGTACTTC
TRBJ2-1,NA,TRBV13,TRBD2,CASSSLAGGSYNEQFF,TGTGCCAGCAGCTCTCTAGCGGGTGGCTCCTACAATGAGCAGTTCTTC
TRBJ1-1,once,TRBV6-5,TRBD1,CASSYSRGPTEAFF,TGTGCCAGCAGTTATTCCAGGGGGCCCACTGAAGCTTTCTTT
TRBJ1-1,NA,TRBV5-1,NA,CASSQQGGTEAFF,TGCGCCAGCAGTCAACAGGGAGGGACTGAAGCTTTCTTT
TRBJ2-7,NA,TRBV11-2,TRBD2,CASSSYQGLAGGPGGEQYF,TGTGCCAGCAGCTCTTACCAGGGACTAGCGGGAGGGCCCGGGGGCGAGCAGTACTTC
TRBJ2-4,NA,TRBV6-5,NA,CASSRSEKNIQYF,TGTGCCAGCAGTAGATCGGAGAAAAACATTCAGTACTTC
TRBJ2-1,NA,TRBV10-2,NA,CASSEPTQLDIDNEQFF,TGCGCCAGCAGTGAGCCCACCCAGCTGGACATAGACAATGAGCAGTTCTTC
TRBJ2-6,NA,TRBV7-9,NA,CASSLGTSGANVLTF,TGTGCCAGCAGCTTGGGGACATCGGGGGCCAACGTCCTGACTTTC
TRBJ1-1,once,TRBV7-2,NA,CASSLEGRGLNTEAFF,TGTGCCAGCAGCTTAGAGGGCAGGGGTTTGAACACTGAAGCTTTCTTT
TRBJ2-2,NA,TRBV5-6,NA,CASSPGTGNTGELFF,TGTGCCAGCAGCCCCGGGACTGGGAACACCGGGGAGCTGTTTTTT
TRBJ2-6,once,TRBV28,NA,CASSSLANVLTF,TGTGCCAGCAGTTCCCTAGCCAACGTCCTGACTTTC
TRBJ2-1,once,TRBV24-1,NA,CATSDFQGVKEDEQFF,TGTGCCACCAGTGATTTTCAGGGCGTGAAGGAAGATGAGCAGTTCTTC
TRBJ2-1,NA,TRBV7-8,TRBD2,CASSLLAGEWNEQFF,TGTGCCAGCAGCTTACTAGCGGGAGAATGGAATGAGCAGTTCTTC
TRBJ2-1,once,TRBV5-1,NA,CASSWDNPAHNEQFF,TGCGCCAGCAGCTGGGACAACCCAGCACACAATGAGCAGTTCTTC
TRBJ2-1,NA,TRBV5-5,TRBD2,CASSLGLANSYNEQFF,TGTGCCAGCAGCCTCGGACTAGCTAACTCCTACAATGAGCAGTTCTTC
TRBJ2-1,NA,TRBV6-1,TRBD2,CASSEGLASSYNEQFF,TGTGCCAGCAGTGAAGGACTAGCGTCTTCATACAATGAGCAGTTCTTC
TRBJ1-2,NA,TRBV3-1/TRBV3-2,TRBD1,CASSPMGQIYGYTF,TGTGCCAGCAGCCCAATGGGACAGATCTATGGCTACACCTTC
TRBJ2-7,NA,TRBV5-1,NA,CASSFFTGSITRSYEQYF,TGCGCCAGCAGCTTCTTTACAGGGTCGATTACTAGGTCCTACGAGCAGTACTTC
TRBJ2-6,NA,TRBV3-1/TRBV3-2,NA,CASSRGQKFLSGANILTF,TGTGCCAGCAGCCGAGGACAGAAATTTCTCTCTGGGGCCAACATCCTGACTTTC
TRBJ1-5,once,TRBV6-1,NA,CASRESWRGLSNQPQHF,TGTGCCAGCAGAGAAAGTTGGCGTGGGCTTAGCAATCAGCCCCAGCATTTT
TRBJ2-7,NA,TRBV5-4,NA,CASSLPRGDEQYF,TGTGCCAGCAGCTTGCCCAGGGGAGACGAGCAGTACTTC
TRBJ1-2,NA,TRBV2,TRBD1,CASSRQGRDYGYTF,TGTGCCAGCAGCCGACAGGGGAGGGACTATGGCTACACCTTC
TRBJ1-2,NA,TRBV6-1,NA,CASSVISGTLVYGYTF,TGTGCCAGCAGTGTAATCTCAGGGACTCTCGTCTATGGCTACACCTTC
TRBJ1-5,NA,TRBV28,NA,CASSLTYSNQPQHF,TGTGCCAGCAGCCTTACATATAGCAATCAGCCCCAGCATTTT
TRBJ2-5,NA,TRBV15,NA,CATSRVSSRETQYF,TGTGCCACCAGCAGAGTTTCCTCACGGGAGACCCAGTACTTC
TRBJ1-3,once,TRBV5-1,NA,CASSAGLSSGNTIYF,TGCGCCAGCAGCGCGGGACTGAGCTCTGGAAACACCATATATTTT